A selection of T cell receptor beta chains follows, all from one sample in a study of control samples from healthy donors and cancer patients. Clones were read by immunoSEQ multiplex PCR, and TCRdb kept only the in-frame ones, dropping some. In the table there are about 79,000 clones, roughly 93% of which are singletons. Sample: PBMCs. The receptors were gathered from a woman aged 40 to 50 with lung cancer. Each CDR3 is given with its conserved first and last residue. The D gene is left open where the match is weak. Where a row states a size, it is once, few, many or the class of an expanded clone; other rows omit it.

abundance,v_gene,d_gene,j_gene,CDR3aa,CDR3nt
NA,TRBV7-9,NA,TRBJ1-5,CASSSWDQPQHF,TGTGCCAGCAGCTCCTGGGATCAGCCCCAGCATTTT
NA,TRBV9,TRBD1,TRBJ2-7,CASSAQGQGTTEQYF,TGTGCCAGCAGCGCCCAGGGACAGGGGACTACCGAGCAGTACTTC
NA,TRBV6-6,NA,TRBJ1-4,CASSPWGSNEKLFF,TGTGCCAGCAGCCCCTGGGGTTCTAATGAAAAACTGTTTTTT
NA,TRBV2,NA,TRBJ2-1,CASSEYARSATEQFF,TGTGCCAGCAGTGAATATGCCAGGAGCGCTACTGAGCAGTTCTTC
NA,TRBV19,NA,TRBJ1-1,CASSIVIHGGRLNTEAFF,TGTGCCAGTAGTATTGTAATTCACGGGGGGCGGTTGAACACTGAAGCTTTCTTT
NA,TRBV6-2/TRBV6-3,NA,TRBJ2-7,CASSYTGTLYEQYF,TGTGCCAGCAGTTACACCGGGACCCTCTACGAGCAGTACTTC
NA,TRBV4-1,NA,TRBJ2-1,CASSPEQGILNEQFF,TGCGCCAGCAGCCCAGAACAGGGCATTTTGAATGAGCAGTTCTTC
NA,TRBV4-1,NA,TRBJ1-5,CASSLVGDQPQHF,TGCGCCAGCAGCCTCGTAGGGGATCAGCCCCAGCATTTT
NA,TRBV30,NA,TRBJ2-7,CAWGDSYEQYF,TGTGCCTGGGGTGACTCCTACGAGCAGTACTTC
NA,TRBV9,TRBD1,TRBJ2-7,CASSSDDRGDEQYF,TGTGCCAGCAGCTCGGACGACAGGGGAGACGAGCAGTACTTC
NA,TRBV5-6,TRBD1,TRBJ2-1,CASSLGQVYFF,TGTGCCAGCAGCTTAGGACAGGTGTACTTCTTC
NA,TRBV6-5,NA,TRBJ2-2,CASRKRGNTGELFF,TGTGCCAGCCGCAAAAGGGGCAACACCGGGGAGCTGTTTTTT
NA,TRBV7-8,NA,TRBJ2-7,CASSLGRGAYEQYF,TGTGCCAGCAGCTTAGGTCGTGGGGCCTACGAGCAGTACTTC
NA,TRBV7-9,NA,TRBJ2-4,CASSSTEGLGAKNIQYF,TGTGCCAGCAGCTCCACGGAGGGACTCGGGGCCAAAAACATTCAGTACTTC
NA,TRBV9,TRBD1,TRBJ2-1,CASSVGSGGSYNEQFF,TGTGCCAGCAGCGTAGGTTCAGGGGGCTCCTACAATGAGCAGTTCTTC
NA,TRBV9,TRBD2,TRBJ2-1,CASSFQLAGSYNEQFF,TGTGCCAGCAGTTTCCAACTAGCGGGTTCCTACAATGAGCAGTTCTTC
once,TRBV7-2,TRBD2,TRBJ2-7,CASSLGGSGGTGEQYF,TGTGCCAGCAGCTTAGGTGGTAGCGGGGGGACGGGCGAGCAGTACTTC
NA,TRBV14,NA,TRBJ1-2,CASSPPPGLPNYGYTF,TGTGCCAGCAGCCCGCCCCCGGGACTCCCGAACTATGGCTACACCTTC
NA,TRBV7-9,NA,TRBJ1-2,CASSLGNFGDGYTF,TGTGCCAGCAGCTTAGGCAACTTCGGGGATGGCTACACCTTC
few,TRBV19,NA,TRBJ1-3,CASKGNGNTIYF,TGTGCCAGTAAGGGAAACGGAAACACCATATATTTT
NA,TRBV19,NA,TRBJ2-3,CASIETGRTDTQYF,TGTGCCAGTATTGAGACAGGGAGGACAGATACGCAGTATTTT
NA,TRBV4-1,NA,TRBJ1-1,CASSLKNGQFRGTEAFF,TGCGCCAGCAGCCTCAAGAATGGACAGTTTCGGGGCACTGAAGCTTTCTTT
NA,TRBV5-6,NA,TRBJ1-4,CASSPTGVEKLFF,TGTGCCAGCAGCCCGACGGGGGTGGAAAAACTGTTTTTT
NA,TRBV28,NA,TRBJ1-4,CASSSRQINEKLFF,TGTGCCAGCAGCTCCAGACAGATTAATGAAAAACTGTTTTTT
NA,TRBV2,TRBD2,TRBJ2-3,CASSLEEAGTRSRF,TGTGCCAGCAGCCTCGAGGAAGCCGGGACTAGGAGTCGATTT
NA,TRBV11-3,NA,TRBJ2-5,CASSPSHRGFETQYF,TGTGCCAGCAGCCCTTCTCACCGGGGCTTTGAGACCCAGTACTTC
NA,TRBV4-1,TRBD1,TRBJ1-2,CASSQAGGVYGYTF,TGCGCCAGCAGCCAAGCAGGGGGCGTCTATGGCTACACCTTC
NA,TRBV19,NA,TRBJ1-2,CASSIPERGGYTF,TGTGCCAGTAGTATCCCCGAGCGGGGAGGCTACACCTTC
NA,TRBV4-1,NA,TRBJ1-4,CASSQSGTREEKLFF,TGCGCCAGCAGCCAATCCGGGACCCGCGAGGAAAAACTGTTTTTT
NA,TRBV5-8,NA,TRBJ1-5,CASSPSSSNQPQHF,TGTGCCAGCAGCCCCAGCAGTAGCAATCAGCCCCAGCATTTT
NA,TRBV12-3/TRBV12-4,NA,TRBJ2-7,CASSLFPLREQYF,TGTGCCAGCAGTTTGTTCCCCCTCCGCGAGCAGTACTTC
NA,TRBV2,NA,TRBJ1-2,CASSPDYGYTF,TGTGCCAGCAGTCCCGACTATGGCTACACCTTC
once,TRBV6-2/TRBV6-3,NA,TRBJ2-7,CASSRSPYEQYF,TGTGCCAGCAGCCGATCCCCCTACGAGCAGTACTTC
few,TRBV18,TRBD2,TRBJ2-3,CASSPTLAGGPWNTQYF,TGTGCCAGCTCACCAACTCTAGCGGGGGGGCCTTGGAATACGCAGTATTTT